The 26 T cell receptor beta chains listed next were all sequenced from one sample in a study of blood T cell repertoires in COVID-19. The table came from immunoSEQ multiplex PCR; TCRdb's copy has only in-frame clones and leaves some out. The table has around 190,000 clones, roughly 80% seen once. Material for sequencing was peripheral blood. The receptors were sampled from a woman in her sixties or seventies with COVID-19, enrolled during active disease.

The chain uses TRBV5-1 and TRBJ2-2; D is perhaps TRBD1 (5 bases). Germline V gene lookup returns CDR1 SGHRS and CDR2 YFSETQ. The CDR3 sequence is 15 residues long. V was shortened by 2 bases and J by 3 bases, with 11 bases between the two germline ends. The CDR3: CASSFTQGYTGELFF. The CDR3 DNA reads as TGCGCCAGCAGCTTCACGCAGGGATACACCGGGGAGCTGTTTTTT.

The rearrangement uses TRBV9 and TRBJ2-3, with D maybe TRBD2 (6 bases). Germline-derived CDR1 and CDR2 are SGDLS and YYNGEE. V lost 5 bases and J 0 bases, leaving 10 bases between the germline ends. The CDR3 is 14 amino acids. CDR3 sequence (DNA): TGTGCCAGCAGTATAGGAGGGAGCACAGATACGCAGTATTTT. This gives the protein CASSIGGSTDTQYF.

For the CDR3, the DNA is TGTGCCAGCAGTGAAAGGATTTTTTGGGTAACGGGACAGCAGTATGAAAAACTGTTTTTT. As protein: CASSERIFWVTGQQYEKLFF. The chain uses TRBV2 and TRBJ1-4; TRBD1 aligns across 7 bases. Germline V lookup: CDR1 SNHLY, CDR2 FYNNEI. The ends lost 2 bases at V and 6 bases at J; junction bases unmatched: 21. This CDR3 region has 20 residues.

This clone was observed a few times. The chain has TRBV5-1 and TRBJ1-3; TRBD1 matches at 9 bases. The ends lost 0 bases at V and 5 bases at J; junction bases unmatched: 6. This CDR3 comprises 16 residues. The germline V gene encodes CDR1 SGHRS and CDR2 YFSETQ. The CDR3 sequence is CASSLGRGTGRNTIYF. DNA for the CDR3: TGCGCCAGCAGCTTGGGCCGTGGGACAGGGCGAAACACCATATATTTT.

V gene TRBV28 combines with J gene TRBJ1-1; 7 bases line up with TRBD1. V gave up 7 bases and J gave up 5 bases; unmatched junction bases: 7. The CDR3 runs to 13 residues. Germline V lookup: CDR1 MDHEN, CDR2 SYDVKM. DNA for the CDR3: TGTGCCAGCAAGCGACAGGGCATAACTGAAGCTTTCTTT. It codes for CASKRQGITEAFF.

The rearrangement links TRBV28 to TRBJ1-4; no definite D call. Germline V gene data show CDR1 as MDHEN and CDR2 as SYDVKM. Trimming shortened V by 3 bases and J by 8 bases, and 13 bases separated the two germline ends. The CDR3 has 14 residues. The CDR3 here is CASSFSDTTEKLFF. Written as DNA, the CDR3 is TGTGCCAGCAGTTTCTCAGACACGACCGAAAAACTGTTTTTT.

The rearrangement joins TRBV5-1 to TRBJ1-1; D is undetermined. Germline values: CDR1 SGHRS, CDR2 YFSETQ. V was clipped by 3 bases and J by 4 bases, with 13 bases between them. The CDR3 spans 14 residues. The CDR3 protein is CASSSGRTSTEAFF. CDR3 coding DNA: TGCGCCAGCAGCTCCGGGAGAACCTCCACTGAAGCTTTCTTT.

This chain connects TRBV6-1 to TRBJ1-4; 9 bases are shared with TRBD1. Germline V gives CDR1 MNHNS, CDR2 SASEGT. V shed 3 bases, J shed 6 bases, and the junction held 2 bases outside the gene matches. The CDR3 runs to 14 residues. CDR3 sequence: CASSETGGDEKLFF. Written as DNA, the CDR3 is TGTGCCAGCAGTGAGACAGGGGGGGATGAAAAACTGTTTTTT.

This sequence joins TRBV27 and TRBJ1-6; unclear D gene. Trimming pared 5 bases from V and 7 bases from J, leaving 12 bases between. The CDR3 runs 14 residues. Per the germline V gene, CDR1 is MNHEY and CDR2 is SMNVEV (reference sequence). CDR3 region: CASSPTPSNSPLHF. The CDR3 region has the DNA TGTGCCAGCAGTCCTACTCCCTCGAATTCACCCCTCCACTTT.

The J gene is TRBJ2-1, the V gene TRBV18; D remains unclear. The germline V gene has CDR1 KGHSH and CDR2 LQKENI. The CDR3 contains 15 residues. Trimming took 0 bases from V and 7 from J, leaving 13 bases between them. In nucleotides, the CDR3 is TGTGCCAGCTCACCACCAGAGACTGCACTAAATGAGCAGTTCTTC. It specifies CASSPPETALNEQFF.

This clone was seen at least ten times. The J gene is TRBJ1-2, the V gene TRBV30; 9 bases match TRBD1. The CDR3 is 17 residues long. V was clipped by 0 bases and J by 8 bases; unmatched bases: 16. Germline CDR1 is GTSNPN and CDR2 is SVGIG (reference sequence). The CDR3 DNA reads as TGTGCCTGGAGTGTAGGGACAGGGAAGCGCCCGGAATGGGGCTACACCTTC. It is translated as CAWSVGTGKRPEWGYTF.

The gene calls are TRBV19 and TRBJ1-4; unclear D gene. The V and J ends lost 5 bases and 0 bases respectively, with 10 bases between them. CDR3 length: 15 amino acids. Per the germline V gene, CDR1 is LNHDA and CDR2 is SQIVND (reference sequence). The CDR3 DNA follows: TGTGCCAGTAGTCCTCTCCCTACAACTAATGAAAAACTGTTTTTT. Translated, it gives CASSPLPTTNEKLFF.

This clone was counted between two and nine times. This sequence joins TRBV5-1 and TRBJ2-7; D possibly corresponds to TRBD2 (6 bases). This CDR3 comprises 13 residues. Per the germline V gene, CDR1 is SGHRS and CDR2 is YFSETQ. V shed 4 bases and J shed 3 bases, with 11 bases lying between them. The chain's CDR3 is CASSGGLGYEQYF. CDR3 nucleotides: TGCGCCAGCAGCGGGGGACTGGGCTACGAGCAGTACTTC.

This chain links TRBV28 with TRBJ1-2; TRBD1 might be the D (5 bases). CDR1 and CDR2 (germline): MDHEN, SYDVKM. The germline V and J ends were trimmed by 7 bases and 8 bases, with 20 bases remaining between them. The CDR3 totals 14 residues. CDR3 in DNA: TGTGCCAGCACCTCAGAAAGAAGGGGCCGGGGCTACACCTTC. Amino acid sequence: CASTSERRGRGYTF.

A few counts support this clone. The chain recombines TRBV11-2 with TRBJ2-5; 14 bases map to TRBD2. The J segment lost 5 bases and the V segment lost 4 bases, leaving 12 bases of the junction unmatched. The CDR3 runs to 18 residues. CDR1 and CDR2 (germline): SGHAT, FQNNGV. For the CDR3, the DNA is TGTGCCAGCAGCTCGCGCGGGACTAGCGGGAGATGGGGGGAGACCCAGTACTTC. Its protein is CASSSRGTSGRWGETQYF.

This chain joins TRBV27 and TRBJ2-7; 10 positions agree with TRBD2. The V segment lost 0 bases and the J segment 7 bases; nucleotides outside the gene matches: 12. Germline lookup yields CDR1 MNHEY and CDR2 SMNVEV (reference sequence). CDR3 length: 17 amino acids. The CDR3 DNA follows: TGTGCCAGCAGTTTATCCCCTGTAGGACTAGCGGCGGGGGAGCAGTACTTC. Protein sequence: CASSLSPVGLAAGEQYF.

In this sample, this clone turned up once. V and J are TRBV6-5 and TRBJ1-1; TRBD1 matches 8 bases. The CDR3 contains 16 residues. CDR1 is MNHEY, CDR2 SVGAGI, per germline. V was clipped by 2 bases and J by 5 bases; unmatched bases: 10. The CDR3 sequence is CASSYIQTGVLTEAFF. CDR3 DNA sequence: TGTGCCAGCAGTTACATTCAGACAGGGGTGTTGACTGAAGCTTTCTTT.

The genes are TRBV2 and TRBJ2-6, with unresolved D. Trimming removed 2 bases from V and 2 bases from J, with 7 bases in between. Per germline, CDR1 SNHLY and CDR2 FYNNEI. This CDR3 spans 15 amino acids. The CDR3 nucleotides are TGTGCCAGCAGTGAAACAGCACCTGGGGCCAACGTCCTGACTTTC. The encoded protein is CASSETAPGANVLTF.

This clone was observed a single time. CDR3 bases: TGTGCCAGCAAAGCCTTAACAGGGGTTGGCGGGGAGCTGTTTTTT. Residues: CASKALTGVGGELFF. The chain joins TRBV6-5 to TRBJ2-2; the match to TRBD1 covers 7 bases. Germline assignment: CDR1 MNHEY and CDR2 SVGAGI. J gave up 7 bases and V 7 bases, and 12 bases lay outside the gene matches. This CDR3 is built from 15 residues.

The chain employs TRBV19 and TRBJ1-5; D uncertain. This CDR3 region has 13 residues. CDR1 is LNHDA, CDR2 SQIVND, per germline (reference sequence). V was cut by 2 bases and J by 3 bases, with 5 bases left in between. The CDR3 spells CASSIPVNQPQHF. In nucleotides, the CDR3 is TGTGCCAGTAGTATACCAGTCAATCAGCCCCAGCATTTT.

With regard to this clone: The sample holds other DNA sequences that translate to the same CDR3. V usage is TRBV5-1 and J usage is TRBJ2-2; D ambiguous. This CDR3 comprises 14 residues. Germline V gives CDR1 SGHRS, CDR2 YFSETQ. V lost 1 base to trimming and J lost 1 base, with 5 bases between them. CDR3 amino acids: CASSLSQNTGELFF. CDR3 bases: TGCGCCAGCAGCTTGAGCCAGAACACCGGGGAGCTGTTTTTT.

This rearrangement joins TRBV19 to TRBJ2-7; 8 bases agree with TRBD2. CDR1 and CDR2 (germline): LNHDA, SQIVND (reference sequence). CDR3 length: 15 amino acids. J gave up 2 bases and V 1 base, and 4 bases lay outside the gene matches. In DNA, the CDR3 is TGTGCCAGTAGTATAGCCAGCGGGAGAGCCTACGAGCAGTACGTC. Its translation: CASSIASGRAYEQYV.

This clone appeared a few times. The chain couples TRBV6-1 to TRBJ2-2; 10 bases agree with TRBD2. V lost 3 bases and J lost 5; bases outside the gene matches: 15. This CDR3 is 19 amino acids long. CDR1 MNHNS and CDR2 SASEGT come from the germline V gene. Here the CDR3 DNA reads TGTGCCAGCAGTGAGAGGTTCCTAGCGGGAGTGGGGTCTACCGGGGAGCTGTTTTTT. Translating it yields CASSERFLAGVGSTGELFF.

The V and J genes are TRBV9 and TRBJ2-2; D is possibly TRBD2 (6 bases). The germline V gene encodes CDR1 SGDLS and CDR2 YYNGEE. This CDR3 has 15 residues. V shed 5 bases and J shed 0 bases, with 11 bases lying between them. CDR3 sequence reads: CASSLGGANTGELFF. The CDR3 DNA sequence: TGTGCCAGCAGTCTCGGGGGTGCGAACACCGGGGAGCTGTTTTTT. The whole variable domain, remainder taken from reference TRBV9 and TRBJ2-2, is DSGVTQTPKHLITATGQRVTLRCSPRSGDLSVYWYQQSLDQGLQFLIQYYNGEERAKGNILERFSAQQFPDLHSELNLSSLELGDSALYFCASSLGGANTGELFFGEGSRLTVL.

The chain has TRBV7-3 and TRBJ2-5, with 7 bases matching TRBD1. The CDR3 has 13 residues. V trimming: 2 bases; J trimming: 6 bases; junction bases outside the gene matches: 3. Germline V gene lookup returns CDR1 SGHTA and CDR2 FQGTGA. CDR3 DNA sequence: TGTGCCAGCAGCTTAGACAGGGTAAAGACCCAGTACTTC. Translating it yields CASSLDRVKTQYF.

The V and J genes are TRBV10-3 and TRBJ2-5; TRBD2 aligns across 13 bases. The CDR3 is made up of 18 amino acids. The V gene's germline CDR1 is ENHRY and CDR2 SYGVKD. The junction had 7 bases not matched to a gene; V was cut back by 2 bases and J by 1 base. The CDR3, as DNA: TGTGCCATCAGTGAGGTGACTAGCGGGGGGCCACTCCAAGAGACCCAGTACTTC. Amino acids: CAISEVTSGGPLQETQYF.